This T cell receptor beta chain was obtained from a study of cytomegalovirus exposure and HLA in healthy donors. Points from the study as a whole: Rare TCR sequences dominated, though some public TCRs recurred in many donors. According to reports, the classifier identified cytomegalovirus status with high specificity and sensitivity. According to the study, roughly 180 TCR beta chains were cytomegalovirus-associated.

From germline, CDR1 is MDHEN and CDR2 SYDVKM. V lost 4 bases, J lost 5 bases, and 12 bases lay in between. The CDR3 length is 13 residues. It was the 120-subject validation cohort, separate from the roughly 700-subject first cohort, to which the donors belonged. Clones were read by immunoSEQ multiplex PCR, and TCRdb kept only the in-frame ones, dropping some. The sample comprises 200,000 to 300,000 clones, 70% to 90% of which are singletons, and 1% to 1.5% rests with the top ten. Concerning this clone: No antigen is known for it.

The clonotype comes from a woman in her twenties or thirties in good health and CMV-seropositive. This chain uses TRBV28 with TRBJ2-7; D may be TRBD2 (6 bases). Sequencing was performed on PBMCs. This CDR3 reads CASSSPERDEQYF. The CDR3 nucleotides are TGTGCCAGCAGTTCCCCTGAGCGGGACGAGCAGTACTTC.